What follows is one TCR beta chain and its context. The CDR3 is 14 amino acids. Per the germline V gene, CDR1 is GTSNPN and CDR2 is SVGIG (reference sequence). The germline V and J ends were trimmed by 2 bases and 0 bases, with 11 bases remaining between them. This entry belongs to a study of T cell changes during pregnancy in multiple sclerosis. Assay used: immunoSEQ multiplex PCR; TCRdb lists only in-frame clones, some missing. The sample includes tens of thousands of clones, approximately 89% of them seen just once. This sequence was found in a female donor in good health, enrolled as a control in a pregnancy study. The chain joins TRBV30 to TRBJ2-7, with D perhaps matching TRBD1 (6 bases). The sequencing used CD8+ T cells from peripheral blood mononuclear cells, collected in the first trimester of pregnancy. In DNA, the CDR3 is TGTGCCTGGAGTTGGGGGCCCGCCTCCTACGAGCAGTACTTC. Amino acids: CAWSWGPASYEQYF.